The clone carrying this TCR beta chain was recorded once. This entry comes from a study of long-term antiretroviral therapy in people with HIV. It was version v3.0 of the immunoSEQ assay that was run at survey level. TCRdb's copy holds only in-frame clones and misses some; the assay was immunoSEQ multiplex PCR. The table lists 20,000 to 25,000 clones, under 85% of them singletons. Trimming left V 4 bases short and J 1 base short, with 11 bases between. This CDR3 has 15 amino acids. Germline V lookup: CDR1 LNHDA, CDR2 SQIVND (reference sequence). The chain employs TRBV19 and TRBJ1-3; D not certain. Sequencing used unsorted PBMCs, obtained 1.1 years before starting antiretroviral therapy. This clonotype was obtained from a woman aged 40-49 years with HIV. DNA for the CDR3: TGTGCCAGTAGTAATCCTCGGCTATCTGGAAACACCATATATTTT. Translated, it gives CASSNPRLSGNTIYF.